Reported below is one T cell receptor (beta chain). This entry belongs to a study of T cell changes during pregnancy in multiple sclerosis. The CDR3 covers 15 residues. CDR1 is SGDLS and CDR2 is YYNGEE in the germline V gene. Trimming took off 4 bases at V and 6 bases at J, with 19 bases between the two ends. The protocol was immunoSEQ multiplex PCR, while the TCRdb copy is restricted to in-frame clones and leaves out a portion. Seen here are more than 10,000 clones, approximately 88% observed once, and the top ten hold 6.5% to 8.5%. This rearrangement joins TRBV9 to TRBJ1-2; a weak D match, TRBD1 (6 bases). The TCR sequence derives from a female donor in good health, enrolled as a control in a pregnancy study. The sample here was CD8+ T cells from peripheral blood mononuclear cells, taken in the second trimester of pregnancy. Here the CDR3 reads CASSPGGGGANGYTF. The CDR3 nucleotides are TGTGCCAGCAGCCCTGGGGGCGGGGGCGCGAATGGCTACACCTTC.